Listed here are 13 T cell receptor beta chains from one sample, sequenced in a study of cytomegalovirus exposure and HLA in healthy donors (dated by TCRdb to 2016 to 2017). The library was obtained by the immunoSEQ multiplex PCR assay. The multiplex PCR relied on a mix of 60 forward primers for TCR Vbeta segments and 13 reverse primers for TCR Jbeta segments. Held by TCRdb, this immuneACCESS table contains in-frame sequences only and omits some clones. Under half of the omission traces to an unresolved V gene where checked; the cause of the rest is unknown. The sample's table covers about 190,000 clones. The top ten hold under 6.5% of the sample. Sequencing used PBMCs. These receptors were collected from a man aged 30-40 years in good health and CMV-seronegative.

V and J are TRBV10-2 and TRBJ1-2; TRBD1 is a possible D gene (6 bases). Germline V gene data show CDR1 as WSHSY and CDR2 as SAAADI. The CDR3 consists of 13 residues. The V and J ends lost 2 bases and 5 bases respectively, with 9 bases between them. The CDR3: CASSEGGLYGYTF. DNA of the CDR3: TGCGCCAGCAGTGAGGGGGGCCTGTATGGCTACACCTTC.

The chain has TRBV10-1 and TRBJ1-1; D uncertain. This CDR3 comprises 15 residues. Between the trimmed V and J ends, which lost 3 bases and 1 base, there was a span of 12 bases. CDR1 is WNHNN and CDR2 is SYGVQD in the germline V gene (reference sequence). This CDR3 is CASSDVGLPNTEAFF. The CDR3 region has the DNA TGCGCCAGCAGTGATGTCGGACTGCCGAACACTGAAGCTTTCTTT.

This chain connects TRBV7-2 to TRBJ1-4; 7 bases map to TRBD1. Germline assignment: CDR1 SGHTA and CDR2 FQGNSA. The CDR3 covers 14 residues. V trimming: 1 base; J trimming: 10 bases; junction bases outside the gene matches: 6. For the CDR3, the DNA is TGTGCCAGCAGCTTAGAGGGGGCTCGTGGAAAACTGTTTTTT. It yields the protein CASSLEGARGKLFF.

The chain couples TRBV19 to TRBJ1-6; a weak D match, TRBD1 (5 bases). CDR1 LNHDA and CDR2 SQIVND come from the germline V gene (reference sequence). Between the trimmed V and J ends, which lost 6 bases and 0 bases, there was a span of 15 bases. The CDR3 contains 17 residues. The CDR3 DNA follows: TGTGCCAGTAGCCCCGGGTGGGGCAGCTCCTATAATTCACCCCTCCACTTT. It encodes CASSPGWGSSYNSPLHF.

This sequence joins TRBV5-4 and TRBJ2-1; D may be TRBD1 (5 bases). Germline CDR1 SGHNT, CDR2 YYREEE (reference sequence). V lost 5 bases and J 5 bases, leaving 11 bases between the germline ends. The CDR3 length is 13 residues. The CDR3 DNA is TGTGCCAGCAGTCCGGACACAAACAATGAGCAGTTCTTC. Translation: CASSPDTNNEQFF.

The rearrangement uses TRBV5-1 and TRBJ2-3, with TRBD2 matching over 8 bases. CDR1 and CDR2 from the germline V gene are SGHRS and YFSETQ. The CDR3 has 14 amino acids. Losses at the gene ends were 5 bases for V and 2 bases for J; bases not matched to a gene: 4. CDR3 sequence: CASRLAVNTDTQYF. CDR3 DNA: TGCGCCAGCAGACTAGCGGTGAACACAGATACGCAGTATTTT.

As regards this clone: As the CDR3 is not closed by the conserved phenylalanine or tryptophan, this likely results from a read error. The gene calls are TRBV7-9 and TRBJ1-1; 7 bases map to TRBD1. This CDR3 region has 14 residues. V lost 4 bases, J lost 3 bases, and 5 bases stayed unmatched. CDR1 is SEHNR and CDR2 is FQNEAQ in the germline V gene (reference sequence). In DNA, the CDR3 is TGTGCCAGCAGCTGGACAGGCTTATACACTGAAGCTTTCTCT. Its translation is CASSWTGLYTEAFS.

The chain uses TRBV5-4 and TRBJ2-1, with a weak D call TRBD2 (5 bases). The CDR3 extends over 14 amino acids. V lost 4 bases and J lost 6, with 14 bases in between. Germline V gene data show CDR1 as SGHNT and CDR2 as YYREEE (reference sequence). CDR3 sequence (DNA): TGTGCCAGCAGCGCTTCCTCGGGATCCAATGAGCAGTTCTTC. Its translation is CASSASSGSNEQFF.

The chain has TRBV7-6 and TRBJ1-5; TRBD1 is a possible D gene (5 bases). This CDR3 has 16 amino acids. V was trimmed by 0 bases and J by 0 bases, leaving 9 bases between them. From germline, CDR1 is SGHVS and CDR2 FNYEAQ. CDR3 protein: CASSLAGGYSNQPQHF. The CDR3 nucleotides read TGTGCCAGCAGCTTAGCGGGGGGTTATAGCAATCAGCCCCAGCATTTT. Full variable domain (remainder filled in from reference TRBV7-6 and TRBJ1-5): GAGVSQSPRYKVTKRGQDVALRCDPISGHVSLYWYRQALGQGPEFLTYFNYEAQQDKSGLPNDRFSAERPEGSISTLTIQRTEQRDSAMYRCASSLAGGYSNQPQHFGDGTRLSIL.

The rearrangement uses TRBV29-1 and TRBJ2-7, with D possibly being TRBD2 (7 bases). Germline V gene data show CDR1 as SQVTM and CDR2 as ANQGSEA. The V end was cut by 6 bases, the J end by 4 bases, with 25 bases between. The CDR3 extends over 16 amino acids. The CDR3 coding sequence is TGCAGCGTGAGCCCCGAGGGGATAGGGGGAGGGTACGAGCAGTACTTC. Residues: CSVSPEGIGGGYEQYF.

The V and J genes are TRBV4-1 and TRBJ2-7; 9 bases agree with TRBD2. The J segment lost 1 base and the V segment lost 3 bases, leaving 7 bases of the junction unmatched. Looked up from germline, CDR1 is MGHRA and CDR2 is YSYEKL. The length of the CDR3 is 16 residues. Written as DNA, the CDR3 is TGCGCCAGCAGCCAGGGAAGACTAGCGGAATCCTACGAGCAGTACTTC. Its protein is CASSQGRLAESYEQYF.

The J gene is TRBJ1-6, the V gene TRBV7-9; no clear D. The CDR3 loop spans 12 amino acids. Germline V lookup: CDR1 SEHNR, CDR2 FQNEAQ (reference sequence). V was shortened by 10 bases and J by 5 bases, with 9 bases between the two germline ends. The CDR3 is CAIEADNSPLHF. In DNA form, the CDR3 reads TGTGCCATCGAGGCAGATAATTCACCCCTCCACTTT.

In DNA form, the CDR3 reads TGCAGCGTTCCAGGGGGTCCCGGGGAGCTGTTTTTT. Its translation is CSVPGGPGELFF. The genes are TRBV29-1 and TRBJ2-2; 7 positions match TRBD1. With 5 bases clipped from V and 6 bases from J, the junction kept 3 bases outside the gene matches. Germline V lookup: CDR1 SQVTM, CDR2 ANQGSEA. This CDR3 has 12 residues.